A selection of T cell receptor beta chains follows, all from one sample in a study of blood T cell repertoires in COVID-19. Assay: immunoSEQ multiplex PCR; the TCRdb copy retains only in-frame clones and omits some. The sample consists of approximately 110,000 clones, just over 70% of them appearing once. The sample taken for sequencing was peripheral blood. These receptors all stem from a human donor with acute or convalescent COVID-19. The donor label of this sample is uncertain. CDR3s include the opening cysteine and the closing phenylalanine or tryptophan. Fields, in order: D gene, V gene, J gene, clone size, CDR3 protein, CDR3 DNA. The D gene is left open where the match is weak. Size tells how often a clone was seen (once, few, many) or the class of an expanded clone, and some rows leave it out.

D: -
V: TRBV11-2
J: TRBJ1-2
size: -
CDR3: CASSPLAPPFSYTF
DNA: TGTGCCAGCAGCCCCTTGGCTCCCCCTTTTAGCTACACCTTC

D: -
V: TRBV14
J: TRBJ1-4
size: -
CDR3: CASSQIAREKLFF
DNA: TGTGCCAGCAGCCAGATCGCCCGGGAAAAACTGTTTTTT

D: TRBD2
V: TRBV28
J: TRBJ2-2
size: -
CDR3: CASKDGGGGETGELFF
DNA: TGTGCCAGCAAGGATGGCGGCGGGGGTGAAACCGGGGAGCTGTTTTTT

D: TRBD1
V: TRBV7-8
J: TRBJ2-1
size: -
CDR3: CASSLNRGGNEQFF
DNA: TGTGCCAGCAGCCTTAACAGGGGTGGCAATGAGCAGTTCTTC

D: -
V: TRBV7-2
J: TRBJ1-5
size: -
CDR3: CASSLELNQPQHF
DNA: TGTGCCAGCAGCTTAGAACTCAATCAGCCCCAGCATTTT

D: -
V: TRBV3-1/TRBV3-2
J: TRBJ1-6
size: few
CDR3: CASSQQSGSSPLHF
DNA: TGTGCCAGCAGCCAGCAAAGCGGCAGTTCACCCCTCCACTTT

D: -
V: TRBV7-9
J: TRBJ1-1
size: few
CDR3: CASSFRAEAFF
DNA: TGTGCCAGCAGCTTTAGAGCTGAAGCTTTCTTT

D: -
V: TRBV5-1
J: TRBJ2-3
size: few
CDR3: CASSFIQSPDTQYF
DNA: TGCGCCAGCAGCTTCATACAGTCCCCTGATACGCAGTATTTT

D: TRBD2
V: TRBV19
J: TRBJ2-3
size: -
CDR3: CASSGGLAGVPSTDTQYF
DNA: TGTGCCAGTAGTGGGGGACTAGCGGGGGTTCCTAGCACAGATACGCAGTATTTT

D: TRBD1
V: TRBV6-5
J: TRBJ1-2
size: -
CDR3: CASSYSAGGGYGYTF
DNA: TGTGCCAGCAGTTACTCTGCAGGGGGTGGCTATGGCTACACCTTC

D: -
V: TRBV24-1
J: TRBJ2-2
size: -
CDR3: CATSDPRYTGELFF
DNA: TGTGCCACCAGTGACCCCCGGTATACCGGGGAGCTGTTTTTT

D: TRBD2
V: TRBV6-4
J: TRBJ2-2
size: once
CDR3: CAPRGGDTGELFF
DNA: TGTGCGCCCCGGGGGGGAGACACCGGGGAGCTGTTTTTT

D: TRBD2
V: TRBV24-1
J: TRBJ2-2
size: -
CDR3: CATRGDTGELFF
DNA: TGTGCCACCCGGGGGGACACCGGGGAGCTGTTTTTT

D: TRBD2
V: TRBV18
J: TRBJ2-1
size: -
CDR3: CASSPTSGGGSYNEQFF
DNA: TGTGCCAGCTCACCAACTAGCGGGGGCGGTTCCTACAATGAGCAGTTCTTC

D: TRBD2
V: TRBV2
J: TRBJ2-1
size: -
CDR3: CASSELAGGNEQFF
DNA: TGTGCCAGCAGTGAGCTAGCGGGGGGTAATGAGCAGTTCTTC

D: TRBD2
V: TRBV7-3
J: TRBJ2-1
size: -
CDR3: CASSSRTSGINEQFF
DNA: TGTGCCAGCAGCTCCAGGACTAGCGGAATCAATGAGCAGTTCTTC

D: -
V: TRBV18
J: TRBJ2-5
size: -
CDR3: CASSARRGAGEEAQYF
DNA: TGTGCCAGCTCAGCTCGACGGGGGGCTGGGGAAGAGGCCCAGTACTTC

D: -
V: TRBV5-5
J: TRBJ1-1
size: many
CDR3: CASSSPLTNTEAFF
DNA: TGTGCCAGCAGCTCTCCCCTCACTAACACTGAAGCTTTCTTT

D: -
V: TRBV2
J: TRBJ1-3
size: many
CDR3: CASSAQTTYSGNTIYF
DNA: TGTGCCAGCAGTGCCCAAACCACTTACTCTGGAAACACCATATATTTT

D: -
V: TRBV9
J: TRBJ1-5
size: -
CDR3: CASSDGDNQPQHF
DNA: TGTGCCAGCTCCGACGGGGACAATCAGCCCCAGCATTTT

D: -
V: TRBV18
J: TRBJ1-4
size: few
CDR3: CASSPAGESEKLFF
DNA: TGTGCCAGCTCACCAGCGGGAGAGAGTGAAAAACTGTTTTTT

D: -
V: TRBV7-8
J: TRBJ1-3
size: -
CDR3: CASRRSPGRDSGNTIYF
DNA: TGTGCCAGCAGACGATCCCCAGGGAGGGACTCTGGAAACACCATATATTTT

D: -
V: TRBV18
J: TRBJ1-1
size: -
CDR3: CASSPEAGTEAFF
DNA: TGTGCCAGCTCCCCGGAGGCCGGCACTGAAGCTTTCTTT

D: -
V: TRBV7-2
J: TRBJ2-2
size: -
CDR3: CASSLGRTNTGELFF
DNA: TGTGCCAGCAGCTTAGGCAGGACGAACACCGGGGAGCTGTTTTTT

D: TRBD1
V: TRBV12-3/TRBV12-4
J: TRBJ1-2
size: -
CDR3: CASKGTGVGGYTF
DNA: TGTGCCAGCAAGGGGACAGGGGTCGGGGGCTACACCTTC

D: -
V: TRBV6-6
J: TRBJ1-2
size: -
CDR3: CASSYPTGDRLDGYTF
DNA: TGTGCCAGCAGTTACCCGACAGGAGACCGACTTGATGGCTACACCTTC

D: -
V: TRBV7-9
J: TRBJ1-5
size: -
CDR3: CASSLQGNQPQHF
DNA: TGTGCCAGCAGCTTACAGGGTAACCAGCCCCAGCATTTT

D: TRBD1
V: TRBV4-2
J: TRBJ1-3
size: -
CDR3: CASSQESPRQGKGNTIYF
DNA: TGTGCCAGCAGCCAAGAGTCGCCCAGACAGGGGAAGGGAAACACCATATATTTT

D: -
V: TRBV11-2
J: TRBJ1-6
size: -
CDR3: CASSLGAGGYNSPLHF
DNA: TGTGCCAGCAGCTTAGGGGCCGGGGGGTATAATTCACCCCTCCACTTT

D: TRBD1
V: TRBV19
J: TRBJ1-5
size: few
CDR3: CASSPGQGIGQPQHF
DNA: TGTGCCAGTAGCCCCGGACAGGGGATCGGGCAGCCCCAGCATTTT

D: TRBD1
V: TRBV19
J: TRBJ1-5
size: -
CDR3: CASRQGRAQPQHF
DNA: TGTGCCAGTAGACAGGGGCGCGCGCAGCCCCAGCATTTT

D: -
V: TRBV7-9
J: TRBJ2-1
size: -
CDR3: CASSPLGARTPGYNEQFF
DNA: TGTGCCAGCAGCCCCTTAGGGGCCCGGACACCGGGCTACAATGAGCAGTTCTTC

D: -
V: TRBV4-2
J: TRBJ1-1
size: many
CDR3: CASSLGQFTEAFF
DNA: TGTGCCAGCAGCCTAGGACAGTTTACTGAAGCTTTCTTT

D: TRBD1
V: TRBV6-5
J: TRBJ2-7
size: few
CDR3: CASSYSWQGAYEQYF
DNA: TGTGCCAGCAGTTACTCGTGGCAGGGGGCTTACGAGCAGTACTTC

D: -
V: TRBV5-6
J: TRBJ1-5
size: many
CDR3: CASSLAGLGPQHF
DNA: TGTGCCAGCAGCTTGGCAGGCTTGGGTCCCCAGCATTTT

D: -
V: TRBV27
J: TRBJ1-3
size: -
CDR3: CASSSLGARNTIYF
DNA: TGTGCCAGCAGTTCCCTAGGGGCGAGAAACACCATATATTTT

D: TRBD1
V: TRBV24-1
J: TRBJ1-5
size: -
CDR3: CATSDEGAGQPQHF
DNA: TGTGCCACCAGTGATGAGGGGGCGGGTCAGCCCCAGCATTTT

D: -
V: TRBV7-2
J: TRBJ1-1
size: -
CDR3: CASSALGMNTEAFF
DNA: TGTGCCAGCAGCGCCTTGGGCATGAACACTGAAGCTTTCTTT

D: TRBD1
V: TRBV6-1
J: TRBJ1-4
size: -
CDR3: CASSEGETGGWWRTNEKLFF
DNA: TGTGCCAGCAGTGAAGGGGAGACAGGGGGCTGGTGGAGAACTAATGAAAAACTGTTTTTT

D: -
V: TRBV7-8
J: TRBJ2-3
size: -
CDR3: CASSEDWGTDTQYF
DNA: TGTGCCAGCAGCGAGGACTGGGGCACAGATACGCAGTATTTT

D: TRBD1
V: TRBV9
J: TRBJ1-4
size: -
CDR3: CASSYGTGNEKLFF
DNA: TGTGCCAGCAGCTACGGGACAGGAAATGAAAAACTGTTTTTT

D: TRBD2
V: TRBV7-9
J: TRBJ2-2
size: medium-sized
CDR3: CASSSGTLNTGELFF
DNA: TGTGCCAGCAGCAGCGGGACGTTAAACACCGGGGAGCTGTTTTTT

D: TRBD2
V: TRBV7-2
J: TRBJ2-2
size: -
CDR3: CASSPPGGGLTGELFF
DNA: TGTGCCAGCAGCCCACCGGGGGGGGGCTTAACCGGGGAGCTGTTTTTT